This TCR beta chain was captured by sequencing in a study of blood T cell repertoires in COVID-19. Looking at the study overall: From the United States, Italy and Spain came samples of acute and convalescent COVID-19.

Methods used by the authors: Using reference gene primer amplification, nucleated cell counts were estimated. Generated by immunoSEQ multiplex PCR, the TCRdb table keeps only in-frame clones and is missing some. V and J calls and clone size are as listed in that table; D and trimming were resolved from the DNA. The data show a few hundred thousand clones, 70% to 90% seen once. This CDR3 has 14 amino acids. Per germline, CDR1 MNHEY and CDR2 SMNVEV (reference sequence). The V and J ends lost 5 bases and 11 bases respectively, with 19 bases between them. The chain uses TRBV27 and TRBJ1-3; D ambiguous. The sequence derives from a woman aged 55-69 years with acute or convalescent COVID-19. Sequenced material: peripheral blood. The CDR3 region is CASSPVGSPWPIYF. The CDR3, as DNA: TGTGCCAGCAGTCCAGTAGGGAGCCCGTGGCCCATATATTTT.